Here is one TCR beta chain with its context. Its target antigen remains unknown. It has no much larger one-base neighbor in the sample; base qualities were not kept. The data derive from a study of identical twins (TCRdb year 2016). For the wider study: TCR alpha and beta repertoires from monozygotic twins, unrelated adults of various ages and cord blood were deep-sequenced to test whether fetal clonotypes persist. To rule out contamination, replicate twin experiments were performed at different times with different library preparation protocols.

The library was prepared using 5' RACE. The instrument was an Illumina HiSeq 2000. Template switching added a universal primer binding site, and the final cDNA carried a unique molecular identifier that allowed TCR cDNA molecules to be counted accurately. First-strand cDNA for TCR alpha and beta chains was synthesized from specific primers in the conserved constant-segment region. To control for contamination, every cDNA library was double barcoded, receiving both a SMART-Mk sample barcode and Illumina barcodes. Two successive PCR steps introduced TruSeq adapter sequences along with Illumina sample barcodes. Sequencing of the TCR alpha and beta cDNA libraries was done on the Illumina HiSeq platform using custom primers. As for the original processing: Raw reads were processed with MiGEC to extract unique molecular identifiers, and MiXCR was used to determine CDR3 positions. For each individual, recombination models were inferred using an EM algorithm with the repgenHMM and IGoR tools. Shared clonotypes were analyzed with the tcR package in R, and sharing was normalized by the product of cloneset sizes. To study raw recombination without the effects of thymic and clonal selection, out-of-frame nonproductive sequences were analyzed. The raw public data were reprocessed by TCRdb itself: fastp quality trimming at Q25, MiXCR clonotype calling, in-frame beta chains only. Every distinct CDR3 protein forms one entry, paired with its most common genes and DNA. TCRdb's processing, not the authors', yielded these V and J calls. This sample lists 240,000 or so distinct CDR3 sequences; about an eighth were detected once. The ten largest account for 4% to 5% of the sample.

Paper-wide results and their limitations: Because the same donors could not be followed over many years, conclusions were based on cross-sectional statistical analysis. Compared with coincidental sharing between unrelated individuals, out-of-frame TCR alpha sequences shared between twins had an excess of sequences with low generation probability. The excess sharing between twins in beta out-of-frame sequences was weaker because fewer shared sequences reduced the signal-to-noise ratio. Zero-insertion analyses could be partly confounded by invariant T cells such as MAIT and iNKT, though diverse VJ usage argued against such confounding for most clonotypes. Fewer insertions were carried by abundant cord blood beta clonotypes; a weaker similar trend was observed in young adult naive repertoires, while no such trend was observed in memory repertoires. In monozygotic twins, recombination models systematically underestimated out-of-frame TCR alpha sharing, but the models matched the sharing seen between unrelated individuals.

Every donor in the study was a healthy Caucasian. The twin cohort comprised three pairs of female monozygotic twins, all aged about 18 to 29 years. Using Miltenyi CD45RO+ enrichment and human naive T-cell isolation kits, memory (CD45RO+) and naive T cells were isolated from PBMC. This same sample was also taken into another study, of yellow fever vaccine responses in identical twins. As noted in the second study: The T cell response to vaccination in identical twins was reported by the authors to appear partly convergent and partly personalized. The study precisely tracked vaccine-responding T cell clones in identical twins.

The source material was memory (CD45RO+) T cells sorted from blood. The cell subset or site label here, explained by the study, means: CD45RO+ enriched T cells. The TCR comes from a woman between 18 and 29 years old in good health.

The DNA sequence follows: TGTGCCAGCAGCCAAGGGTGGCAAGGCTACAATGAGCAGTTCTTC. Its protein product is CASSQGWQGYNEQFF. The rearranged chain carries TRBV3-1 and TRBJ2-1, with the D segment identity uncertain. Cut back by 1 base and 3 bases, the V and J ends lie 10 bases apart. The CDR3, cysteine through phenylalanine, is 15 amino acids long. The CDR3 DNA has 45 bases and is translated from base 1. The germline V gene (reference sequence) sets CDR1 to LGHDT and CDR2 to YNNKEL.